A selection of T cell receptor beta chains follows, all from one sample in a study of blood T cells in healthy people across ages. MiXCR was run by TCRdb on the 5' RACE reads, yielding one entry per CDR3 protein. Of around 1.1 million distinct CDR3 sequences listed, 30% to 40% are singletons. Specimen: blood. These receptors were obtained from a man between 18 and 35 years old in good health. The CDR3 runs from the conserved cysteine through the conserved F or W. Fields, in order: J gene, V gene, CDR3 length, clone size, D gene, CDR3 DNA, CDR3 protein. A D gene is named only where the DNA matches it firmly. Only some rows state a clone size, as once, few, many or a class for expanded clones.

j_gene: TRBJ2-1
v_gene: TRBV20-1
len: 14
abundance: few
d_gene: -
CDR3nt: TGCAGTGCTAACCAGCCTTGGAGAAACAATGAGCAGTTCTTC
CDR3aa: CSANQPWRNNEQFF

j_gene: TRBJ2-3
v_gene: TRBV4-3
len: 17
abundance: few
d_gene: -
CDR3nt: TGCGCCAGCAGCCAAGGACCCGGGACACCAACCACAGATACGCAGTATTTT
CDR3aa: CASSQGPGTPTTDTQYF

j_gene: TRBJ2-3
v_gene: TRBV5-1
len: 13
abundance: many
d_gene: -
CDR3nt: TGCGCCAGCAGCTTGGTACCATCAGATACGCAGTATTTT
CDR3aa: CASSLVPSDTQYF

j_gene: TRBJ1-3
v_gene: TRBV10-3
len: 16
abundance: few
d_gene: -
CDR3nt: TGTGCCATCAGTGCGGGCAGCCCTTTCTCTGGAAACACCATATATTTT
CDR3aa: CAISAGSPFSGNTIYF

j_gene: TRBJ2-7
v_gene: TRBV4-2
len: 12
abundance: -
d_gene: -
CDR3nt: TGTGCCAGCAGCCATAAATCGAACGAGCAGTACTTC
CDR3aa: CASSHKSNEQYF

j_gene: TRBJ2-5
v_gene: TRBV6-2/TRBV6-3
len: 15
abundance: few
d_gene: TRBD2
CDR3nt: TGTGCCAGCAGTGACACGGGACTAAACCAAGAGACCCAGTACTTC
CDR3aa: CASSDTGLNQETQYF

j_gene: TRBJ1-2
v_gene: TRBV20-1
len: 14
abundance: -
d_gene: -
CDR3nt: TGCAGTGCTAGACCGACAGGAAGTTACTATGGCTACACCTTC
CDR3aa: CSARPTGSYYGYTF

j_gene: TRBJ2-7
v_gene: TRBV12-3/TRBV12-4
len: 18
abundance: -
d_gene: -
CDR3nt: TGTGCCAGCAGTTTAAGGGGCCCGGGACACCGACAATCCTACGAGCAGTACTTC
CDR3aa: CASSLRGPGHRQSYEQYF

j_gene: TRBJ2-7
v_gene: TRBV6-5
len: 15
abundance: few
d_gene: -
CDR3nt: TGTGCCAGCAGTTACTCGGGGACAAGCTCCTACGAGCAGTACTTC
CDR3aa: CASSYSGTSSYEQYF

j_gene: TRBJ1-5
v_gene: TRBV7-2
len: 13
abundance: once
d_gene: -
CDR3nt: TGTGCCAGCAGGCATGATTGGGGGCAGCCCCAGCATTTT
CDR3aa: CASRHDWGQPQHF

j_gene: TRBJ2-7
v_gene: TRBV7-2
len: 13
abundance: few
d_gene: -
CDR3nt: TGTGCCAGCAGCTCGACAGACTCCTACGAGCAGTACTTC
CDR3aa: CASSSTDSYEQYF

j_gene: TRBJ1-4
v_gene: TRBV6-5
len: 12
abundance: -
d_gene: -
CDR3nt: TGTGCCAGCCGGGGGAGTAATGAAAAACTGTTTTTT
CDR3aa: CASRGSNEKLFF

j_gene: TRBJ2-6
v_gene: TRBV5-1
len: 16
abundance: -
d_gene: TRBD1
CDR3nt: TGCGCCAGCAGCTTGGAGACAGGGGTCGGGGCCAACGTCCTGACTTTC
CDR3aa: CASSLETGVGANVLTF

j_gene: TRBJ2-1
v_gene: TRBV29-1
len: 15
abundance: few
d_gene: -
CDR3nt: TGCAGCGTTGAGAACTGGCCAGGGAAGGTCAATGAGCAGTTCTTC
CDR3aa: CSVENWPGKVNEQFF

j_gene: TRBJ1-1
v_gene: TRBV20-1
len: 13
abundance: few
d_gene: -
CDR3nt: TGCAGTGCTAGAGTACCCTCGAACACTGAAGCTTTCTTT
CDR3aa: CSARVPSNTEAFF

j_gene: TRBJ1-5
v_gene: TRBV10-3
len: 12
abundance: -
d_gene: -
CDR3nt: TGTGCCATCAGTGCGGGGGATCAGCCCCAGCATTTT
CDR3aa: CAISAGDQPQHF

j_gene: TRBJ1-2
v_gene: TRBV5-1
len: 13
abundance: few
d_gene: TRBD1
CDR3nt: TGCGCCAGCAGCCGATGGGACAGGGTCGGCTACACCTTC
CDR3aa: CASSRWDRVGYTF

j_gene: TRBJ1-2
v_gene: TRBV7-2
len: 18
abundance: few
d_gene: TRBD1
CDR3nt: TGTGCCAGCAGCAACGAAGGGGACAGGGTACTTTCTAACTATGGCTACACCTTC
CDR3aa: CASSNEGDRVLSNYGYTF

j_gene: TRBJ2-3
v_gene: TRBV20-1
len: 13
abundance: -
d_gene: -
CDR3nt: TGCAGTGCCCCGGGGGAAAACACAGATACGCAGTATTTT
CDR3aa: CSAPGENTDTQYF

j_gene: TRBJ1-5
v_gene: TRBV7-2
len: 16
abundance: -
d_gene: -
CDR3nt: TGTGCCAGCAGCCCCGGACAGCTCTATAGCAATCAGCCCCAGCATTTT
CDR3aa: CASSPGQLYSNQPQHF

j_gene: TRBJ2-5
v_gene: TRBV29-1
len: 11
abundance: many
d_gene: -
CDR3nt: TGCAGCGTTCGGATCGGAGAGACCCAGTACTTC
CDR3aa: CSVRIGETQYF

j_gene: TRBJ2-3
v_gene: TRBV12-3/TRBV12-4
len: 16
abundance: few
d_gene: TRBD1
CDR3nt: TGTGCCAGCAGCCCCGACAGGGTTGGGTTCACAGATACGCAGTATTTT
CDR3aa: CASSPDRVGFTDTQYF

j_gene: TRBJ1-1
v_gene: TRBV12-3/TRBV12-4
len: 17
abundance: -
d_gene: -
CDR3nt: TGTGCCAGCAGGGGCATGGACATAATGGGGGGGAACACTGAAGCTTTCTTT
CDR3aa: CASRGMDIMGGNTEAFF

j_gene: TRBJ1-1
v_gene: TRBV6-5
len: 16
abundance: once
d_gene: -
CDR3nt: TGTGCCAGCTGGATGTTAAAGCGGGCGATGAACACTGAAGCTTTCTTT
CDR3aa: CASWMLKRAMNTEAFF

j_gene: TRBJ2-3
v_gene: TRBV27
len: 14
abundance: -
d_gene: TRBD2
CDR3nt: TGTGCCAGCAGTTTTAGCGGGGACACAGATACGCAGTATTTT
CDR3aa: CASSFSGDTDTQYF

j_gene: TRBJ1-2
v_gene: TRBV2
len: 14
abundance: few
d_gene: -
CDR3nt: TGTGCCAGCGTAGTCGGCGAGGGCGTGGGCGGCTACACCTTC
CDR3aa: CASVVGEGVGGYTF

j_gene: TRBJ2-1
v_gene: TRBV20-1
len: 15
abundance: few
d_gene: -
CDR3nt: TGCAGTGCTAGAGATAGGGACAGCGGGTGGTATGAGCAGTTCTTC
CDR3aa: CSARDRDSGWYEQFF

j_gene: TRBJ2-1
v_gene: TRBV10-3
len: 13
abundance: few
d_gene: -
CDR3nt: TGTGCCAGATTAAGGGCAGGGCTCAATGAGCAGTTCTTC
CDR3aa: CARLRAGLNEQFF

j_gene: TRBJ2-5
v_gene: TRBV7-9
len: 15
abundance: few
d_gene: -
CDR3nt: TGTGCCAGCAGCTTAGAGGGTGGGGGCCAAGAGACCCAGTACTTC
CDR3aa: CASSLEGGGQETQYF

j_gene: TRBJ2-1
v_gene: TRBV7-2
len: 14
abundance: -
d_gene: TRBD1
CDR3nt: TGTGCCAGCAGCTCACGACAGGGGTTGAATGAGCAGTTCTTC
CDR3aa: CASSSRQGLNEQFF

j_gene: TRBJ2-7
v_gene: TRBV12-3/TRBV12-4
len: 15
abundance: many
d_gene: TRBD2
CDR3nt: TGTGCCAGCAGTTTTTTCGGGGGGGCCTCCTACGAGCAGTACTTC
CDR3aa: CASSFFGGASYEQYF

j_gene: TRBJ1-4
v_gene: TRBV28
len: 13
abundance: -
d_gene: -
CDR3nt: TGTGCCAGCAGTCGGACGGCTAATGAAAAACTGTTTTTT
CDR3aa: CASSRTANEKLFF

j_gene: TRBJ1-4
v_gene: TRBV12-3/TRBV12-4
len: 16
abundance: few
d_gene: TRBD1
CDR3nt: TGTGCCAGCAGTGGGATATTACAGGGGCGAGGTGAAAAACTGTTTTTT
CDR3aa: CASSGILQGRGEKLFF

j_gene: TRBJ2-3
v_gene: TRBV18
len: 15
abundance: -
d_gene: -
CDR3nt: TGTGCCAGCTCACCAAAGGCGGAGGGCACAGATACGCAGTATTTT
CDR3aa: CASSPKAEGTDTQYF

j_gene: TRBJ2-3
v_gene: TRBV4-3
len: 16
abundance: few
d_gene: -
CDR3nt: TGCGCCAGCAGCCAAGAAACGGAGGGGAAAGGAGATACGCAGTATTTT
CDR3aa: CASSQETEGKGDTQYF

j_gene: TRBJ1-3
v_gene: TRBV20-1
len: 15
abundance: -
d_gene: TRBD1
CDR3nt: TGCAGTGCTCAACAGGGGGCCTCGACTGGAAACACCATATATTTT
CDR3aa: CSAQQGASTGNTIYF

j_gene: TRBJ1-2
v_gene: TRBV12-3/TRBV12-4
len: 14
abundance: -
d_gene: -
CDR3nt: TGTGCCAGCGCCGGGGCCACAAAAAACTATGGCTACACCTTC
CDR3aa: CASAGATKNYGYTF

j_gene: TRBJ1-2
v_gene: TRBV5-1
len: 13
abundance: -
d_gene: -
CDR3nt: TGCGCCAGCAGCTTGGGACCAGAGAATGGCTACACCTTC
CDR3aa: CASSLGPENGYTF

j_gene: TRBJ2-1
v_gene: TRBV12-5
len: 16
abundance: once
d_gene: TRBD2
CDR3nt: TGTGCTAGTGTTCCGGGACTAGCGGGGGCCTGGGGTGAGCAGTTCTTC
CDR3aa: CASVPGLAGAWGEQFF

j_gene: TRBJ2-7
v_gene: TRBV5-1
len: 15
abundance: few
d_gene: -
CDR3nt: TGCGCCAGCAGCCCTCCTAGTACTCTCTCCTACGAGCAGTACTTC
CDR3aa: CASSPPSTLSYEQYF

j_gene: TRBJ2-5
v_gene: TRBV27
len: 16
abundance: few
d_gene: -
CDR3nt: TGTGCCAGCAGTCCGGTGCAGATACCTTCCCAAGAGACCCAGTACTTC
CDR3aa: CASSPVQIPSQETQYF

j_gene: TRBJ2-1
v_gene: TRBV12-3/TRBV12-4
len: 14
abundance: -
d_gene: -
CDR3nt: TGTGCCAGCAGGGAAGAGCTCGAATACAATGAGCAGTTCTTC
CDR3aa: CASREELEYNEQFF

j_gene: TRBJ2-3
v_gene: TRBV6-1
len: 15
abundance: few
d_gene: -
CDR3nt: TGTGCCAGCAGTGTGGGCCCGATTGCGCCAGATACGCAGTATTTT
CDR3aa: CASSVGPIAPDTQYF

j_gene: TRBJ1-2
v_gene: TRBV2
len: 14
abundance: -
d_gene: -
CDR3nt: TGTGCCAGCAGTGATGGGACAAAAAACTATGGCTACACCTTC
CDR3aa: CASSDGTKNYGYTF

j_gene: TRBJ1-6
v_gene: TRBV7-9
len: 20
abundance: few
d_gene: TRBD1
CDR3nt: TGTGCCAGCAGCTGGGAAAGACAGGGGTCCTTGAGCTCCTATAATTCACCCCTCCACTTT
CDR3aa: CASSWERQGSLSSYNSPLHF

j_gene: TRBJ1-1
v_gene: TRBV7-9
len: 12
abundance: few
d_gene: -
CDR3nt: TGTGCCAGCAGCTTAGCTGGGGAAAAAGCTTTCTTT
CDR3aa: CASSLAGEKAFF

j_gene: TRBJ1-1
v_gene: TRBV20-1
len: 16
abundance: -
d_gene: -
CDR3nt: TGCAGTGCTAGAGGGGAAGTTCGTAGTCTAATTCTAAAAGCTTTCTTT
CDR3aa: CSARGEVRSLILKAFF

j_gene: TRBJ2-3
v_gene: TRBV12-3/TRBV12-4
len: 15
abundance: -
d_gene: TRBD2
CDR3nt: TGTGCCAGCAAGAAAGGTAGCGGGTCCGCAGATGCGCAGTATTTT
CDR3aa: CASKKGSGSADAQYF

j_gene: TRBJ1-1
v_gene: TRBV29-1
len: 12
abundance: few
d_gene: -
CDR3nt: TGCAGCGTTGAAGGGATGGGCACTGAAGCTTTCTTT
CDR3aa: CSVEGMGTEAFF

j_gene: TRBJ1-2
v_gene: TRBV6-6
len: 13
abundance: -
d_gene: -
CDR3nt: TGTGCCAGCAGGTATAATGAAGCAGGCGGCTACACCTTC
CDR3aa: CASRYNEAGGYTF

j_gene: TRBJ2-3
v_gene: TRBV29-1
len: 12
abundance: -
d_gene: -
CDR3nt: TGCGTGGGGATGGGAGGCACAGATACGCAGTATTTT
CDR3aa: CVGMGGTDTQYF